This T cell receptor (beta chain) was obtained from a study of blood T cell repertoires in COVID-19. Study overall: PBMCs, B-cell-depleted T cells, or T cells were the source of the cDNA or gDNA that made up the material.

Here immunoSEQ multiplex PCR was the method, and the copy in TCRdb shows in-frame clones only, minus some. The sample has hundreds of thousands of clones, 87% seen once. Across 20 to 25 US areas, participants ranged in age from 18 to 89 years. Germline CDR1 and CDR2: SGHTA and FQGNSA. The CDR3 length is 14 residues. Trimming pared 6 bases from V and 0 bases from J, leaving 11 bases between. V is TRBV7-2 and J is TRBJ1-1; tentatively, D is TRBD1 (5 bases). This receptor was identified in a woman aged 25 to 39 with acute COVID-19. The specimen sequenced was PBMCs or T cells enriched from blood (not recorded which). The CDR3: CASSSGHMNTEAFF. DNA for the CDR3: TGTGCCAGCAGTTCTGGACATATGAACACTGAAGCTTTCTTT.